One sample yielded the 15 T cell receptor beta chains listed below, sequenced in a study of blood T cell repertoires in COVID-19. Data came from immunoSEQ multiplex PCR; TCRdb stores just in-frame clones and leaves some out. The sample holds 200,000 to 250,000 clones, about 86% seen once. Material: PBMCs or T cells enriched from blood (not recorded which). The receptors come from a woman aged 50 to 60 in a cohort exposed to, infected with or recovered from COVID-19 (not recorded which).

This chain connects TRBV10-3 to TRBJ1-2; no clear D. The germline CDR1 and CDR2 sequences are ENHRY and SYGVKD. With 8 bases removed from V and 8 bases from J, the gap between germline ends came to 12 bases. The length of the CDR3 is 11 residues. The DNA of the CDR3 is TGTGCCATCCAGGAAAGCAGAGGCTACACCTTC. It codes for CAIQESRGYTF.

DNA of the CDR3: TGCAGCGTTGGCGGGACTCATATCCCCACCAACCACTATGGCTACACCTTC. This gives the protein CSVGGTHIPTNHYGYTF. The chain uses TRBV29-1 and TRBJ1-2; D perhaps matches TRBD1 (5 bases). CDR3 length: 17 residues. The germline V gene encodes CDR1 SQVTM and CDR2 ANQGSEA. Deletions cut 4 bases from V and 3 bases from J, with 24 bases between.

V usage is TRBV18 and J usage is TRBJ1-3; D is perhaps TRBD1 (5 bases). CDR1 KGHSH and CDR2 LQKENI come from the germline V gene. There are 16 residues in the CDR3. V lost 1 base to trimming and J lost 3 bases, with 13 bases between them. DNA for the CDR3: TGTGCCAGCTCACCACAAGGGGCCGCACTTGGAAACACCATATATTTT. Protein sequence: CASSPQGAALGNTIYF.

This sequence joins TRBV4-3 and TRBJ1-2; D is unresolved. The germline CDR1 and CDR2 sequences are LGHNA and YSLEER. The CDR3 contains 14 residues. Trimming removed 0 bases at V and 3 bases at J, with 8 bases between. CDR3 sequence (DNA): TGCGCCAGCAGCCAAGATCTAATGGACTATGGCTACACCTTC. Translating it yields CASSQDLMDYGYTF.

The chain employs TRBV4-3 and TRBJ1-5, with 7 bases that match TRBD1. Trimming removed 5 bases from V and 3 bases from J; junction bases left unmatched: 1. The V gene's germline CDR1 is LGHNA and CDR2 YSLEER. The CDR3 sequence is 13 residues long. CDR3 amino acids: CASSGTANQPQHF. CDR3 nucleotide sequence: TGCGCCAGCAGCGGGACAGCCAATCAGCCCCAGCATTTT.

V usage is TRBV12-3 or TRBV12-4 and J usage is TRBJ2-5; TRBD1 matches 8 bases. The CDR3 runs to 13 residues. V lost 8 bases and J lost 6; bases outside the gene matches: 8. CDR3 sequence (DNA): TGTGCCAGCGCACAAGACAGGGGTCAGACCCAGTACTTC. It is translated as CASAQDRGQTQYF.

With respect to this clone: The sample contains more than one DNA sequence encoding this CDR3. The rearrangement uses TRBV5-1 and TRBJ2-7; the D gene is possibly TRBD2 (6 bases). V was pared by 5 bases and J by 4 bases, with 16 bases between. The germline gives CDR1 SGHRS, CDR2 YFSETQ. The CDR3 runs 14 residues. This chain's CDR3 is CASSPQGGGYEQYF. The DNA for the CDR3 is TGCGCCAGCAGTCCCCAGGGAGGTGGGTACGAGCAGTACTTC. The entire variable domain, with the rest obtained from reference TRBV5-1 and TRBJ2-7, is as follows: KAGVTQTPRYLIKTRGQQVTLSCSPISGHRSVSWYQQTPGQGLQFLFEYFSETQRNKGNFPGRFSGRQFSNSRSEMNVSTLELGDSALYLCASSPQGGGYEQYFGPGTRLTVT.

This chain uses TRBV5-4 with TRBJ1-1, with a weak D call TRBD1 (5 bases). Germline CDR1 reads SGHNT; CDR2 reads YYREEE (reference sequence). The CDR3 contains 14 residues. The V and J ends lost 4 bases and 4 bases respectively, with 14 bases between them. The CDR3 DNA is TGTGCCAGCAGCCCCACACAGGTGGGCACTGAAGCTTTCTTT. It specifies CASSPTQVGTEAFF.

This chain connects TRBV19 to TRBJ1-4; a weak D match, TRBD1 (6 bases). CDR1 is LNHDA, CDR2 SQIVND, per germline (reference sequence). The V end lost 3 bases, the J end lost 3 bases, and 11 bases lay between the germline ends. The CDR3 has 15 amino acids. CDR3 DNA: TGTGCCAGTAGTATTCCAGGACAGTCTAATGAAAAACTGTTTTTT. Translating gives CASSIPGQSNEKLFF.

The chain recombines TRBV11-2 with TRBJ2-7; no firm D call. Germline V gene sequence: CDR1 SGHAT, CDR2 FQNNGV. CDR3 length: 14 residues. Trimming shortened V by 3 bases and J by 6 bases, and 15 bases separated the two germline ends. CDR3 DNA: TGTGCCAGCAGCTTTTCAGGTACCTTCTCCGAGCAGTACTTC. This encodes CASSFSGTFSEQYF.

The chain carries TRBV18 and TRBJ1-1, with 8 nucleotides matching TRBD1. The CDR3 has 17 amino acids. With 1 base clipped from V and 0 bases from J, the junction kept 7 bases outside the gene matches. In germline, CDR1 is KGHSH, CDR2 LQKENI. Here the CDR3 reads CASSPQSGGQMNTEAFF. CDR3 DNA sequence: TGTGCCAGCTCACCACAGTCAGGGGGCCAGATGAACACTGAAGCTTTCTTT.

The J gene is TRBJ2-7, the V gene TRBV7-2, with 7 positions matching TRBD2. CDR1 is SGHTA, CDR2 FQGNSA, per germline. This CDR3 contains 14 residues. Losses at the gene ends were 3 bases for V and 3 bases for J; bases not matched to a gene: 5. CDR3 in amino acids: CASSLTSGVYEQYF. In DNA form, the CDR3 reads TGTGCCAGCAGCTTGACGAGCGGGGTCTACGAGCAGTACTTC. Full variable domain (outside the CDR3, taken from reference TRBV7-2 and TRBJ2-7): GAGVSQSPSNKVTEKGKDVELRCDPISGHTALYWYRQSLGQGLEFLIYFQGNSAPDKSGLPSDRFSAERTGGSVSTLTIQRTQQEDSAVYLCASSLTSGVYEQYFGPGTRLTVT.

Many counts were recorded for this clone. The chain recombines TRBV6-1 with TRBJ1-1; a weak D match, TRBD1 (6 bases). Germline V CDR1 and CDR2: MNHNS, SASEGT. Trimming stripped 4 bases from V and 2 bases from J, with 17 bases between. The CDR3 loop spans 16 amino acids. CDR3 in amino acids: CASSGGTTGDNTEAFF. DNA of the CDR3: TGTGCCAGCAGTGGGGGGACGACAGGAGATAACACTGAAGCTTTCTTT.

The chain employs TRBV30 and TRBJ2-3; 13 positions match TRBD2. Germline trimming cut 1 base from V and 10 bases from J; bases unmatched to any gene: 8. Germline V lookup: CDR1 GTSNPN, CDR2 SVGIG (reference sequence). The length of the CDR3 is 15 residues. The CDR3 region is CAWSEVGTSGDPQYF. Written as DNA, the CDR3 is TGTGCCTGGAGTGAAGTGGGGACTAGCGGGGACCCGCAGTATTTT.

This chain uses TRBV27 with TRBJ1-5; 12 bases agree with TRBD1. The CDR3 is 15 residues long. Germline trimming cut 5 bases from V and 7 bases from J; bases unmatched to any gene: 6. Germline V gives CDR1 MNHEY, CDR2 SMNVEV (reference sequence). CDR3 coding DNA: TGTGCCAGCAGTCCGGGACAGGGGGCAAGACAGCCCCAGCATTTT. It specifies CASSPGQGARQPQHF.